The 17 T cell receptor beta chains below come from one sample, sequenced in a study of CD8 T cells in Susac syndrome. Reverse transcription of about 0.5 to 1 ug RNA was carried out with random hexamers. TCRdb used MiXCR to reprocess the immunoSEQ multiplex PCR reads, holding one entry per CDR3 protein. Of some 110,000 distinct CDR3 sequences detected, around 94% appear once; the ten largest clones hold around 0.38%. Source material: CD8+ T cells from PBMCs. Source of these receptors: a human donor with Susac syndrome.

This chain joins TRBV18 and TRBJ2-7, with 11 bases fitting TRBD1. Germline CDR1 and CDR2: KGHSH and LQKENI. V lost 6 bases to trimming and J lost 1 base; unmatched junction nucleotides: 5. This CDR3 is built from 15 residues. The CDR3 DNA sequence: TGTGCCAGCTCCGGCCGGGACAGGGGGTCCTACGAGCAGTACTTC. Translation: CASSGRDRGSYEQYF.

The chain uses TRBV5-1 and TRBJ2-1; 8 bases fit TRBD2. J was trimmed by 8 bases and V by 0 bases; bases with no gene match: 10. Germline assignment: CDR1 SGHRS and CDR2 YFSETQ. The CDR3 covers 16 residues. DNA of the CDR3: TGCGCCAGCAGCTTGGAGGGTAGCGGGGCCGGGGATGAGCAGTTCTTC. This gives the protein CASSLEGSGAGDEQFF.

V and J are TRBV7-7 and TRBJ2-1; 13 bases map to TRBD2. The CDR3 spans 17 residues. Looked up from germline, CDR1 is SSHAT and CDR2 is FNYEAQ (reference sequence). V shed 0 bases and J 9 bases; nucleotides not matched to a gene: 8. CDR3 coding DNA: TGTGCCAGCAGCTTAGCTACCACTAGCGGGGGGGGCGCTGAGCAGTTCTTC. It yields the protein CASSLATTSGGGAEQFF.

The V call is TRBV9, the J call TRBJ1-2; the match to TRBD1 covers 8 bases. V lost 3 bases and J lost 4; bases outside the gene matches: 14. Germline CDR1 reads SGDLS; CDR2 reads YYNGEE. This CDR3 has 17 residues. DNA of the CDR3: TGTGCCAGCAGCGGCGGCCTCACAGGGGGGGACCCCTATGGCTACACCTTC. This gives the protein CASSGGLTGGDPYGYTF. The whole variable domain, remainder taken from reference TRBV9 and TRBJ1-2, is DSGVTQTPKHLITATGQRVTLRCSPRSGDLSVYWYQQSLDQGLQFLIQYYNGEERAKGNILERFSAQQFPDLHSELNLSSLELGDSALYFCASSGGLTGGDPYGYTFGSGTRLTVV.

This chain links TRBV20-1 with TRBJ2-7; 10 nucleotides align to TRBD1. Trimming removed 6 bases from V and 4 bases from J; junction bases left unmatched: 3. The germline gives CDR1 DFQATT, CDR2 SNEGSKA (reference sequence). The CDR3 spans 12 residues. DNA for the CDR3: TGCAGTGCCCGGACAGGGGGGTACGAGCAGTACTTC. It translates to CSARTGGYEQYF.

The chain links TRBV6-5 to TRBJ2-1; 7 bases are a match to TRBD2. Germline V gene sequence: CDR1 MNHEY, CDR2 SVGAGI. The CDR3 length is 15 residues. V lost 2 bases and J lost 2; bases outside the gene matches: 3. The CDR3 spells CASSYRLAAYNEQFF. CDR3 nucleotides: TGTGCCAGCAGTTACCGGCTAGCGGCCTACAATGAGCAGTTCTTC.

The chain recombines TRBV19 with TRBJ2-1; D perhaps matches TRBD2 (6 bases). Germline CDR1 is LNHDA and CDR2 is SQIVND (reference sequence). This CDR3 comprises 13 residues. Trimming stripped 3 bases from V and 9 bases from J, with 12 bases between. The CDR3 DNA is TGTGCCAGTAGTATCCTAGCGATGGGTGAGCAGTTCTTC. Protein sequence: CASSILAMGEQFF.

This clonotype was found once. The chain employs TRBV9 and TRBJ2-6, with a tentative D call TRBD1 (7 bases). Germline-derived CDR1 and CDR2 are SGDLS and YYNGEE. The CDR3 totals 17 residues. V lost 3 bases to trimming and J lost 0 bases, with 13 bases between them. This chain's CDR3 is CASSARRGPSGANVLTF. CDR3 in DNA: TGTGCCAGCAGCGCGCGGAGGGGGCCCTCTGGGGCCAACGTCCTGACTTTC.

The chain joins TRBV7-9 to TRBJ2-7; weak D call: TRBD1 (6 bases). The ends were cut back, 1 base at V and 6 bases at J, with 16 bases in the middle. This CDR3 comprises 15 residues. Germline values: CDR1 SEHNR, CDR2 FQNEAQ (reference sequence). The DNA for the CDR3 is TGTGCCAGCAGCTTAGATGAGGGACACCGTCGCGAGCAGTACTTC. It codes for CASSLDEGHRREQYF.

J is TRBJ2-7 and V is TRBV29-1; D gene ambiguous. The length of the CDR3 is 11 residues. V was shortened by 3 bases and J by 3 bases, with 6 bases between the two germline ends. Germline CDR1 reads SQVTM; CDR2 reads ANQGSEA. For the CDR3, the DNA is TGCAGCGTTGATAACAGCTACGAGCAGTACTTC. It codes for CSVDNSYEQYF.

This sequence joins TRBV18 and TRBJ2-5; weak D call: TRBD2 (6 bases). V dropped 4 bases and J dropped 0 bases, with 9 bases sitting between them. CDR3 size: 14 residues. Germline V gene sequence: CDR1 KGHSH, CDR2 LQKENI. The CDR3 protein is CASSHGTYQETQYF. The CDR3 DNA follows: TGTGCCAGCTCACACGGGACTTACCAAGAGACCCAGTACTTC.

The chain combines TRBV6-5 with TRBJ2-1; 10 nucleotides agree with TRBD1. The V and J ends lost 10 bases and 5 bases, in that order; junction bases with no gene match: 5. From germline, CDR1 is MNHEY and CDR2 SVGAGI. The CDR3 length is 13 residues. In DNA form, the CDR3 reads TGTGCCACCACCGGGACAGGGGACAATGAGCAGTTCTTC. The encoded protein is CATTGTGDNEQFF.

This chain uses TRBV29-1 with TRBJ2-2, with 7 bases lining up with TRBD2. The CDR3 loop spans 16 amino acids. V shed 3 bases, J shed 5 bases, and the junction held 12 bases outside the gene matches. Germline CDR1 reads SQVTM; CDR2 reads ANQGSEA. The CDR3 protein is CSVEEAAGEGTGELFF. The DNA for the CDR3 is TGCAGCGTTGAGGAGGCTGCGGGGGAAGGGACCGGGGAGCTGTTTTTT.

The rearrangement links TRBV9 to TRBJ1-1; perhaps TRBD1 as D (5 bases). Trimming cost V 0 bases and J 12 bases, with 12 bases left between them. CDR3 length: 12 residues. Germline V lookup: CDR1 SGDLS, CDR2 YYNGEE. The DNA of the CDR3 is TGTGCCAGCAGCGTAGCTGGGGGGGAACCTTTCTTT. Translating gives CASSVAGGEPFF.

J is TRBJ1-4 and V is TRBV7-9; no reliable D call. CDR1 and CDR2 from the germline V gene are SEHNR and FQNEAQ (reference sequence). The CDR3 runs 13 residues. Trimming pared 5 bases from V and 7 bases from J, leaving 11 bases between. The CDR3 loop is CASSPTAFEKLFF. In DNA form, the CDR3 reads TGTGCCAGCAGCCCGACGGCGTTTGAAAAACTGTTTTTT.

The chain couples TRBV12-3 or TRBV12-4 to TRBJ2-1, with 8 nucleotides matching TRBD2. V shed 6 bases, J shed 10 bases, and the junction held 8 bases outside the gene matches. CDR3 length: 13 amino acids. The CDR3 reads CASSRGGPREQFF. The DNA for the CDR3 is TGTGCCAGCAGCCGCGGGGGGCCTCGAGAGCAGTTCTTC.

V gene TRBV20-1 combines with J gene TRBJ2-2; D not certain. The CDR3 is 16 residues long. Trimming took 0 bases from V and 1 from J, leaving 12 bases between them. From germline, CDR1 is DFQATT and CDR2 SNEGSKA (reference sequence). This CDR3 is CSARDWNRGNTGELFF. CDR3 sequence (DNA): TGCAGTGCTAGAGATTGGAATAGAGGGAACACCGGGGAGCTGTTTTTT.